The 17 T cell receptor beta chains below were found in one sample sequenced in a study of control samples from healthy donors and cancer patients. The repertoire was sequenced with immunoSEQ multiplex PCR; TCRdb's copy has only in-frame clones and lacks some. The top ten clones hold roughly 2% of a sample with tens of thousands of clones, over 85% of them seen once. The sequenced sample consisted of PBMCs. These receptors were taken from an older woman with head and neck cancer.

The gene calls are TRBV25-1 and TRBJ2-1, with a tentative D call TRBD2 (6 bases). Germline V CDR1 and CDR2: MGHDK, SYGVNS. The germline V and J ends were trimmed by 4 bases and 5 bases, with 12 bases remaining between them. This CDR3 is built from 14 residues. CDR3 DNA: TGTGCCAGCAGTGGGAGGGGCTCGAACAATGAGCAGTTCTTC. Protein product: CASSGRGSNNEQFF.

This chain links TRBV7-9 with TRBJ2-7; a weak D match, TRBD1 (6 bases). This CDR3 spans 14 amino acids. Germline CDR1 reads SEHNR; CDR2 reads FQNEAQ (reference sequence). Trimming took 5 bases from V and 3 from J, leaving 14 bases between them. CDR3 bases: TGTGCCAGCAGCCCAGGGGTTATTGTCTACGAGCAGTACTTC. Its protein is CASSPGVIVYEQYF.

This clone was recorded only once. At the DNA level, this CDR3 is encoded by other sequences in the same sample as well. The chain is built from TRBV6-5 and TRBJ1-2; D possibly corresponds to TRBD1 (6 bases). The V and J ends lost 2 bases and 8 bases respectively, with 15 bases between them. The CDR3 covers 14 residues. Germline V gene sequence: CDR1 MNHEY, CDR2 SVGAGI. The chain's CDR3 is CASSYGGRRGGYTF. The CDR3 nucleotides read TGTGCCAGCAGTTACGGGGGGCGGAGGGGGGGCTACACCTTC.

The chain links TRBV9 to TRBJ1-2; D is perhaps TRBD1 (6 bases). CDR1 is SGDLS, CDR2 YYNGEE, per germline. The CDR3 runs to 15 residues. Deletions cut 4 bases from V and 4 bases from J, with 17 bases between. The CDR3 is CASSSSDGGSYGYTF. In DNA form, the CDR3 reads TGTGCCAGCAGCTCCTCGGACGGGGGCAGCTATGGCTACACCTTC.

The chain has TRBV9 and TRBJ1-4; 8 nucleotides agree with TRBD1. This CDR3 has 15 residues. The ends lost 3 bases at V and 8 bases at J; junction bases unmatched: 9. Germline CDR1 reads SGDLS; CDR2 reads YYNGEE. The CDR3: CASSAGQGIGEKLFF. As DNA, the CDR3 is TGTGCCAGCAGCGCAGGACAGGGCATTGGGGAAAAACTGTTTTTT.

This chain links TRBV5-6 with TRBJ1-6, with 8 nucleotides matching TRBD1. J lost 10 bases, V lost 4 bases, and 7 bases had no gene match. The CDR3 contains 14 residues. Germline V gene data show CDR1 as SGHDT and CDR2 as YYEEEE. The DNA of the CDR3 is TGTGCCAGCAGCCTAGGACAGGGCTGGTCACCCCTCCACTTT. It encodes CASSLGQGWSPLHF.

The chain joins TRBV5-1 to TRBJ1-1, with a weak D call TRBD1 (6 bases). There are 15 residues in the CDR3. Looked up from germline, CDR1 is SGHRS and CDR2 is YFSETQ. V lost 4 bases and J lost 1, with 14 bases in between. The CDR3 region has the DNA TGCGCCAGCAGCACTACAGGGCCCCCGAACACTGAAGCTTTCTTT. Translating gives CASSTTGPPNTEAFF.

The chain uses TRBV5-1 and TRBJ1-5; 9 positions agree with TRBD1. CDR3 size: 13 residues. Germline V lookup: CDR1 SGHRS, CDR2 YFSETQ. Trimming cost V 4 bases and J 7 bases; bases outside gene matches: 3. Here the CDR3 reads CASSRTGDQPQHF. The DNA of the CDR3 is TGCGCCAGCAGCCGGACAGGGGACCAGCCCCAGCATTTT. Variable domain in full (rest from reference TRBV5-1 and TRBJ1-5): KAGVTQTPRYLIKTRGQQVTLSCSPISGHRSVSWYQQTPGQGLQFLFEYFSETQRNKGNFPGRFSGRQFSNSRSEMNVSTLELGDSALYLCASSRTGDQPQHFGDGTRLSIL.

The chain carries TRBV6-1 and TRBJ1-5; D call uncertain. From germline, CDR1 is MNHNS and CDR2 SASEGT. Trimming cost V 3 bases and J 2 bases, with 11 bases left between them. The CDR3 covers 15 residues. The CDR3 region is CASSDPNGGNQPQHF. For the CDR3, the DNA is TGTGCCAGCAGTGACCCCAACGGAGGCAATCAGCCCCAGCATTTT.

The sample holds one count of this clone. J is TRBJ1-4 and V is TRBV7-2, with 8 bases fitting TRBD1. V gave up 4 bases and J gave up 10 bases; unmatched junction bases: 5. Per germline, CDR1 SGHTA and CDR2 FQGNSA. This CDR3 comprises 13 residues. DNA for the CDR3: TGTGCCAGCAGCTCGTACCAGGGGGCAAAACTGTTTTTT. As protein: CASSSYQGAKLFF.

The genes are TRBV5-1 and TRBJ2-7; 12 bases line up with TRBD2. CDR1 is SGHRS and CDR2 is YFSETQ in the germline V gene. The CDR3 loop spans 18 amino acids. With 4 bases clipped from V and 5 bases from J, the junction kept 16 bases outside the gene matches. This CDR3 reads CASSGGELAGGIYDEQYF. Here the CDR3 DNA reads TGCGCCAGCAGCGGGGGGGAACTAGCGGGAGGTATCTATGACGAGCAGTACTTC.

The rearrangement links TRBV7-9 to TRBJ2-3; either TRBD1 or TRBD2 may supply D (5 bases each). Germline CDR1 and CDR2: SEHNR and FQNEAQ (reference sequence). V lost 5 bases, J lost 3 bases, and 18 bases lay in between. The CDR3 is 16 residues long. The CDR3 sequence is CASSLRGVVRTDTQYF. The CDR3 DNA reads as TGTGCCAGCAGCCTGCGAGGGGTAGTGAGGACAGATACGCAGTATTTT.

The J gene is TRBJ2-5, the V gene TRBV5-1; 8 nucleotides align to TRBD2. The junction had 10 bases not matched to a gene; V was cut back by 7 bases and J by 5 bases. CDR1 and CDR2 from the germline V gene are SGHRS and YFSETQ. The CDR3 spans 14 residues. The CDR3 bases are TGCGCCAGCCGCCCCGGGACTAGGGCTGAGACCCAGTACTTC. This sequence encodes CASRPGTRAETQYF. The full variable domain, its missing parts supplied by reference TRBV5-1 and TRBJ2-5, is KAGVTQTPRYLIKTRGQQVTLSCSPISGHRSVSWYQQTPGQGLQFLFEYFSETQRNKGNFPGRFSGRQFSNSRSEMNVSTLELGDSALYLCASRPGTRAETQYFGPGTRLLVL.

V and J are TRBV4-1 and TRBJ1-2; D uncertain. The length of the CDR3 is 14 residues. Trimming shortened V by 4 bases and J by 5 bases, and 14 bases separated the two germline ends. The germline gives CDR1 MGHRA, CDR2 YSYEKL. CDR3 amino acids: CASSRAGFGYGYTF. DNA of the CDR3: TGCGCCAGCAGCCGGGCGGGGTTTGGGTATGGCTACACCTTC.

The chain couples TRBV7-9 to TRBJ1-1; D not resolved. This CDR3 is 11 amino acids long. In germline, CDR1 is SEHNR, CDR2 FQNEAQ (reference sequence). Trimming stripped 5 bases from V and 7 bases from J, with 8 bases between. CDR3 protein: CASSAQREAFF. The CDR3 DNA follows: TGTGCCAGCAGCGCACAGCGTGAAGCTTTCTTT.

The rearrangement uses TRBV19 and TRBJ2-1, with a tentative D call TRBD2 (7 bases). Trimming took 4 bases from V and 2 from J, leaving 12 bases between them. This CDR3 has 15 amino acids. In germline, CDR1 is LNHDA, CDR2 SQIVND (reference sequence). The CDR3 loop is CASSSGRGAYNEQFF. DNA of the CDR3: TGTGCCAGTAGTAGTGGGAGGGGGGCCTACAATGAGCAGTTCTTC.

This clone has just one count. V and J are TRBV11-2 and TRBJ2-1; 9 nucleotides line up with TRBD1. Germline trimming cut 2 bases from V and 4 bases from J; bases unmatched to any gene: 6. This CDR3 contains 16 residues. CDR1 and CDR2 from the germline V gene are SGHAT and FQNNGV. The CDR3 nucleotides read TGTGCCAGCAGCTTAAGGACAGGGGTTACTTACAATGAGCAGTTCTTC. This sequence encodes CASSLRTGVTYNEQFF.